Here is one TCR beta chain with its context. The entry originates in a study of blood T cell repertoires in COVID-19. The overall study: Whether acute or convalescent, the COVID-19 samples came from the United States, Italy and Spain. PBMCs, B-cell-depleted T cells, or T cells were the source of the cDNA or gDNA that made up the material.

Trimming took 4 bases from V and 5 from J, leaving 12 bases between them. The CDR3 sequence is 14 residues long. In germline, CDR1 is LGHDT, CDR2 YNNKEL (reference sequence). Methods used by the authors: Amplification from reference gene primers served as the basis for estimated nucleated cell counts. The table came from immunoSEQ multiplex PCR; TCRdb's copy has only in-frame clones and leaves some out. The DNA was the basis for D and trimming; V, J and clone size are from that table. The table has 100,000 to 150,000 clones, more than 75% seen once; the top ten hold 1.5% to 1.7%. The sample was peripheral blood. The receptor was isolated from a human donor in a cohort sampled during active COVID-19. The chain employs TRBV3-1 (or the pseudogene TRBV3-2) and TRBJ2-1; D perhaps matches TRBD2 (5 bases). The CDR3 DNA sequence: TGTGCCAGCAGCCCCCCTGGAGGCGACAATGAGCAGTTCTTC. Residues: CASSPPGGDNEQFF.